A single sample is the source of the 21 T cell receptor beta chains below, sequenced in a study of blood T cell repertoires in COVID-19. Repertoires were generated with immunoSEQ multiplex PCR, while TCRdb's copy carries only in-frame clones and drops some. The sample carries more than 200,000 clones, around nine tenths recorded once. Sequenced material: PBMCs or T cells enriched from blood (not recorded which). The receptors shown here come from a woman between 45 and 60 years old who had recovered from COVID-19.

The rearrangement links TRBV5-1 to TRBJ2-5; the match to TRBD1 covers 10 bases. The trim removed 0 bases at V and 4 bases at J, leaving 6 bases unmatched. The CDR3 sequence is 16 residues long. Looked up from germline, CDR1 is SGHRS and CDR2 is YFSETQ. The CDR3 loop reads CASSLAGQGLGETQYF. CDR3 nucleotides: TGCGCCAGCAGCTTGGCGGGACAGGGGTTAGGAGAGACCCAGTACTTC. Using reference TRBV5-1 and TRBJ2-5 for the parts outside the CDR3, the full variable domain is KAGVTQTPRYLIKTRGQQVTLSCSPISGHRSVSWYQQTPGQGLQFLFEYFSETQRNKGNFPGRFSGRQFSNSRSEMNVSTLELGDSALYLCASSLAGQGLGETQYFGPGTRLLVL.

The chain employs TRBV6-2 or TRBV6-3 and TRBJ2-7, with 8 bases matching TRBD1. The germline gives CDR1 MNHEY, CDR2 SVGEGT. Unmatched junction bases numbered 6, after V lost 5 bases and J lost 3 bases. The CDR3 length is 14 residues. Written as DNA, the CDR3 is TGTGCCAGCAGTGGCGGGACAGGTCTCTACGAGCAGTACTTC. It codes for CASSGGTGLYEQYF.

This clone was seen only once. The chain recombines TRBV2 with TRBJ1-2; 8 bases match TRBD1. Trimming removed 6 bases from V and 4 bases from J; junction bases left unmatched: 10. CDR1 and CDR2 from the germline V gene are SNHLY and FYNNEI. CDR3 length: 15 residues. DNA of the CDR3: TGTGCCAGCAGCCTGAACCGGGACAGGACCTATGGCTACACCTTC. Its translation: CASSLNRDRTYGYTF.

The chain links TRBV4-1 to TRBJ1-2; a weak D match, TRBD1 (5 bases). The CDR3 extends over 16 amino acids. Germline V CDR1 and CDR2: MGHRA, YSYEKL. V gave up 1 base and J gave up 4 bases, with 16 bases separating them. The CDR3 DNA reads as TGCGCCAGCAGCCAAGGTCTGGGGCAGAAGATCTATGGCTACACCTTC. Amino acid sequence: CASSQGLGQKIYGYTF.

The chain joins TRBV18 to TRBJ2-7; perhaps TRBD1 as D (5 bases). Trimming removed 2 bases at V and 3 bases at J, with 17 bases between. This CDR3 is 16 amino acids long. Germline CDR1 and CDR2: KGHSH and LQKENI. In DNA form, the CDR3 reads TGTGCCAGCTCACCAAATCAGGGAAGGGCGGTCTACGAGCAGTACTTC. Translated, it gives CASSPNQGRAVYEQYF.

The DNA of the CDR3 is TGTGCCAGCAGCTTAACAGGGGGCAACACTGAAGCTTTCTTT. It encodes CASSLTGGNTEAFF. The V gene is TRBV5-4, the J gene TRBJ1-1, with 9 bases identical to TRBD1. Germline V gene sequence: CDR1 SGHNT, CDR2 YYREEE (reference sequence). This CDR3 has 14 amino acids. V lost 2 bases, J lost 2 bases, and 1 base stayed unmatched.

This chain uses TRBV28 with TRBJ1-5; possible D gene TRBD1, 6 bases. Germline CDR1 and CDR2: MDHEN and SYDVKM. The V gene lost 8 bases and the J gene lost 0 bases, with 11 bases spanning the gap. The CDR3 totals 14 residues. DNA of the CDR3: TGTGCCAGCCTTCAGGGGAATAGCAATCAGCCCCAGCATTTT. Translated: CASLQGNSNQPQHF.

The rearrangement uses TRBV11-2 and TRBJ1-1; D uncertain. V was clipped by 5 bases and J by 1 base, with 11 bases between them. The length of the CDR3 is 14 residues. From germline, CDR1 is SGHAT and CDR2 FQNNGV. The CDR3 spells CASSPTSPNTEAFF. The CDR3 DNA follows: TGTGCCAGCAGCCCGACTAGTCCGAACACTGAAGCTTTCTTT.

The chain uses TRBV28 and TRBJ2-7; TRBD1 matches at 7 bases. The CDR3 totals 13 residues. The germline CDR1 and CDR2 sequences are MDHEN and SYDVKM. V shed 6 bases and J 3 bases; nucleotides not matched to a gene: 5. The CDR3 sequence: CASSRNRGYEQYF. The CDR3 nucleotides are TGTGCCAGCAGCCGTAACAGGGGCTACGAGCAGTACTTC.

CDR3 DNA: TGTGCCAGTAGGCCGGGACTAGCGTTCAATGAGCAGTTCTTC. Protein: CASRPGLAFNEQFF. The rearrangement uses TRBV27 and TRBJ2-1, with 10 bases identical to TRBD2. The CDR3 loop spans 14 amino acids. Germline assignment: CDR1 MNHEY and CDR2 SMNVEV (reference sequence). Trimming at V came to 9 bases and at J to 6 bases, leaving 8 bases not matched to a gene.

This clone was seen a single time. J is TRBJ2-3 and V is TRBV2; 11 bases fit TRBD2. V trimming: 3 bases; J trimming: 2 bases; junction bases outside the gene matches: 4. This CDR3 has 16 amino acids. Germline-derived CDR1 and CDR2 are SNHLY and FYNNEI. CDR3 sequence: CASSDTSGRSTDTQYF. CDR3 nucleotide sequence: TGTGCCAGCAGTGATACTAGCGGGAGATCCACAGATACGCAGTATTTT.

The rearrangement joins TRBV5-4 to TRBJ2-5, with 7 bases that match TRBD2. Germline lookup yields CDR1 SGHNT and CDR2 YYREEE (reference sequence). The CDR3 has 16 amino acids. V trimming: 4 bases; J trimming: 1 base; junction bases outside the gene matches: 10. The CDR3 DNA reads TGTGCCAGCAGCCCTAGCCCCGGACTAGTCCAAGAGACCCAGTACTTC. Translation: CASSPSPGLVQETQYF.

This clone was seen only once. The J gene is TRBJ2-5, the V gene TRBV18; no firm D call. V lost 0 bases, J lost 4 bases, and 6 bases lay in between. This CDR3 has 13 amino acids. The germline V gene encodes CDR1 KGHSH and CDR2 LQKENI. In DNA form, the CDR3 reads TGTGCCAGCTCACCACCGGTCGGAGAGACCCAGTACTTC. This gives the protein CASSPPVGETQYF.

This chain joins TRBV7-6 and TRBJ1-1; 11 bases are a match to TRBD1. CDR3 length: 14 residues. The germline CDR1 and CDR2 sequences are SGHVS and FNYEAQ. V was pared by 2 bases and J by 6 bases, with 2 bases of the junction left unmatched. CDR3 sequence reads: CASSLPGQGAEAFF. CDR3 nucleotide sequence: TGTGCCAGCAGCTTACCGGGACAGGGGGCTGAAGCTTTCTTT.

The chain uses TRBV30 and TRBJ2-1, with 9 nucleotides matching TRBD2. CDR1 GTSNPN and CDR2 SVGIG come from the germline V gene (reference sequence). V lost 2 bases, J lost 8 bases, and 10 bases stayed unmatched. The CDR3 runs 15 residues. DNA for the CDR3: TGTGCCTGGAGTAAGGGCCTAGCGGGAATAGATGAGCAGTTCTTC. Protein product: CAWSKGLAGIDEQFF.

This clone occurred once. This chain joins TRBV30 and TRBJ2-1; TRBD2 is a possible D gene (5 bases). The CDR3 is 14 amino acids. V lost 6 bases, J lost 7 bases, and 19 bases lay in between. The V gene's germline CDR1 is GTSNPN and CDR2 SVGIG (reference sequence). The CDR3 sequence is CACSLWGRTNEQFF. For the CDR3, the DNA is TGTGCCTGTAGTCTCTGGGGAAGGACTAATGAGCAGTTCTTC. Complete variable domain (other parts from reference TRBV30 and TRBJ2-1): SQTIHQWPATLVQPVGSPLSLECTVEGTSNPNLYWYRQAAGRGLQLLFYSVGIGQISSEVPQNLSASRPQDRQFILSSKKLLLSDSGFYLCACSLWGRTNEQFFGPGTRLTVL.

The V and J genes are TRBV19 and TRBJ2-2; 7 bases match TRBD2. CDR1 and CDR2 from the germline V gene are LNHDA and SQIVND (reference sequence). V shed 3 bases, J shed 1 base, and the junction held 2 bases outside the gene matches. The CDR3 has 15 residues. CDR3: CASSIASGNTGELFF. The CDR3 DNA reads TGTGCCAGTAGTATCGCTAGCGGGAACACCGGGGAGCTGTTTTTT.

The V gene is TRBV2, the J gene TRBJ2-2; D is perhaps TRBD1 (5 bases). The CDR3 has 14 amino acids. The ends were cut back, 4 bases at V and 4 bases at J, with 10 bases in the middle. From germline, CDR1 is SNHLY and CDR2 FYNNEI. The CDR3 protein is CASSVLGRTGELFF. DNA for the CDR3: TGTGCCAGCAGTGTTTTGGGGCGCACCGGGGAGCTGTTTTTT.

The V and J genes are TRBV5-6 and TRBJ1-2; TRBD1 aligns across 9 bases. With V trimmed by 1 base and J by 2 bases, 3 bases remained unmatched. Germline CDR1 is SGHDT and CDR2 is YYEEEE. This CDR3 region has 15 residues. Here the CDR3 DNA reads TGTGCCAGCAGCTTGAGGGGACAGGGCAACTATGGCTACACCTTC. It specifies CASSLRGQGNYGYTF.

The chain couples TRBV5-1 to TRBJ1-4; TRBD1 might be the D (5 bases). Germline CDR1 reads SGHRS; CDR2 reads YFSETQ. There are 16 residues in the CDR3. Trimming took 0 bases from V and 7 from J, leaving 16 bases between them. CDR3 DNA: TGCGCCAGCAGCTTGGACGGGCTGGGGGGAAGTGAAAAACTGTTTTTT. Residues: CASSLDGLGGSEKLFF. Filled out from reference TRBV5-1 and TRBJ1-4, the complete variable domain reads KAGVTQTPRYLIKTRGQQVTLSCSPISGHRSVSWYQQTPGQGLQFLFEYFSETQRNKGNFPGRFSGRQFSNSRSEMNVSTLELGDSALYLCASSLDGLGGSEKLFFGSGTQLSVL.

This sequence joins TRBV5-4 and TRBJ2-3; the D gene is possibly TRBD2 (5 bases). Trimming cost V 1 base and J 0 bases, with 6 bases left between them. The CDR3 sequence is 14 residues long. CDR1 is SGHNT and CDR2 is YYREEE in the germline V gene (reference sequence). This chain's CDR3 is CASSLSGSTDTQYF. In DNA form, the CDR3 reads TGTGCCAGCAGCTTGAGCGGTAGCACAGATACGCAGTATTTT.